This passage covers 17 T cell receptor beta chains from one sample sequenced in a study of T cells in Graves' hyperthyroidism and ophthalmopathy. TCR beta CDR3 sequences were amplified from RNA transcripts. First-round RT-PCR of the TCR CDR3 relied on the HTBI primer set. TCRdb independently ran MiXCR on the multiplex PCR reads; one entry per CDR3 protein. Here the sample spans a few hundred thousand distinct CDR3 sequences, 15% being singletons. Sequencing was performed on blood. The source of these receptors is a woman aged 25 to 45 with Graves' hyperthyroidism.

This clonotype was seen repeatedly, ten times or more. As DNA, the CDR3 is TGTGCCAGCACCTTTCTCGGGGATACGGGAGAGACCCAGTACTTC. This codes for CASTFLGDTGETQYF. The chain couples TRBV28 to TRBJ2-5; D might be TRBD2 (5 bases). In germline, CDR1 is MDHEN, CDR2 SYDVKM. Trimming took 7 bases from V and 4 from J, leaving 19 bases between them. There are 15 residues in the CDR3.

The V gene is TRBV12-3 or TRBV12-4, the J gene TRBJ1-1; no clear D. Trimming took 5 bases from V and 1 from J, leaving 17 bases between them. The CDR3 runs 16 residues. For the CDR3, the DNA is TGTGCCAGCAGTCCCGGGCCGTTTATTAGGAACACTGAAGCTTTCTTT. Translation gives CASSPGPFIRNTEAFF.

The chain carries TRBV28 and TRBJ1-2, with D unresolved. CDR1 is MDHEN, CDR2 SYDVKM, per germline. The CDR3 is 14 amino acids. V was clipped by 10 bases and J by 7 bases, with 22 bases between them. The CDR3 DNA reads TGTGCCACCTTACCGCGGGAAACGGTTGGTGGCTACACCTTC. Protein product: CATLPRETVGGYTF.

This clonotype was picked up a small number of times. This rearrangement joins TRBV14 to TRBJ2-5; D possibly corresponds to TRBD1 (5 bases). V was clipped by 2 bases and J by 3 bases, with 16 bases between them. The CDR3 consists of 16 residues. In germline, CDR1 is SGHDN, CDR2 FVKESK. The CDR3 spells CASSQIVQGWEETQYF. CDR3 coding DNA: TGTGCCAGCAGCCAAATTGTGCAGGGATGGGAAGAGACCCAGTACTTC.

This clonotype appeared many times. This rearrangement joins TRBV9 to TRBJ2-7; D uncertain. This CDR3 region has 14 residues. Germline loops: CDR1 SGDLS, CDR2 YYNGEE. V lost 0 bases and J lost 2, with 9 bases in between. The CDR3 protein is CASSVDAPPYEQYF. The CDR3 coding sequence is TGTGCCAGCAGCGTAGATGCTCCCCCCTACGAGCAGTACTTC.

The table lists this clonotype with many counts. The V and J genes are TRBV7-9 and TRBJ2-1; D is perhaps TRBD1 (6 bases). V was clipped by 4 bases and J by 8 bases, with 27 bases between them. Germline loops: CDR1 SEHNR, CDR2 FQNEAQ (reference sequence). The CDR3 spans 18 residues. The CDR3 here is CASSSTFRDRQFMDEQFF. CDR3 DNA: TGTGCCAGCAGCTCGACCTTCCGCGACAGGCAATTCATGGATGAGCAGTTCTTC.

This clonotype was seen repeatedly, ten times or more. The V and J genes are TRBV14 and TRBJ2-7, with 10 nucleotides matching TRBD2. Looked up from germline, CDR1 is SGHDN and CDR2 is FVKESK. The CDR3 length is 17 residues. V gave up 3 bases and J gave up 9 bases; unmatched junction bases: 17. The DNA of the CDR3 is TGTGCCAGCAGCCAGCCAGCAGGGCCTAGCGGGAGCGAGATGCAGTACTTC. Translation gives CASSQPAGPSGSEMQYF.

This clonotype was detected only a few times. This chain connects TRBV5-6 to TRBJ2-3; possible D gene TRBD2, 6 bases. The CDR3 runs 15 residues. Trimming left V 1 base short and J 2 bases short, with 11 bases between. The germline V gene encodes CDR1 SGHDT and CDR2 YYEEEE. CDR3 residues: CASSLSLGLTDTQYF. Written as DNA, the CDR3 is TGTGCCAGCAGCTTGAGTTTGGGACTCACAGATACGCAGTATTTT. Full variable domain (missing parts from reference TRBV5-6 and TRBJ2-3): DAGVTQSPTHLIKTRGQQVTLRCSPKSGHDTVSWYQQALGQGPQFIFQYYEEEERQRGNFPDRFSGHQFPNYSSELNVNALLLGDSALYLCASSLSLGLTDTQYFGPGTRLTVL.

In regard to this clonotype: A read error may produce the germline difference seen at one junction end. The chain carries TRBV20-1 and TRBJ2-5; 10 positions agree with TRBD2. The CDR3 sequence is 20 residues long. CDR1 and CDR2 from the germline V gene are DFQATT and SNEGSKA (reference sequence). The CDR3 protein is CGANPAGASGSLGDQETQYF. In DNA form, the CDR3 reads TGCGGTGCTAACCCCGCGGGGGCTAGCGGGAGTTTGGGTGATCAAGAGACCCAGTACTTC.

This clonotype was seen repeatedly, ten times or more. The CDR3 is CASRGQGVSPLHF. The DNA of the CDR3 is TGTGCCAGCAGGGGACAGGGGGTTTCACCCCTCCACTTT. The rearrangement joins TRBV7-2 to TRBJ1-6; 11 bases align to TRBD1. CDR3 size: 13 residues. Germline assignment: CDR1 SGHTA and CDR2 FQGNSA. Trimming at V came to 6 bases and at J to 9 bases, leaving 1 base not matched to a gene.

The sample holds many counts of this clonotype. J is TRBJ1-2 and V is TRBV3-1; D remains ambiguous. V lost 6 bases to trimming and J lost 0 bases, with 11 bases between them. The CDR3 sequence is 14 residues long. CDR1 and CDR2 (germline): LGHDT, YNNKEL (reference sequence). This chain's CDR3 is CASRGSNTNYGYTF. The CDR3 DNA reads as TGTGCCAGCAGGGGGTCGAACACTAACTATGGCTACACCTTC.

This clonotype was counted ten times or more. The CDR3 sequence is CASSPGGREKANYGYTF. DNA of the CDR3: TGTGCCAGCTCACCGGGGGGCAGAGAGAAAGCTAACTATGGCTACACCTTC. This chain links TRBV18 with TRBJ1-2, with D possibly being TRBD1 (6 bases). CDR1 is KGHSH, CDR2 LQKENI, per germline. V dropped 3 bases and J dropped 0 bases, with 17 bases sitting between them. The length of the CDR3 is 17 residues.

In its sample, this clonotype was seen a few times. The J gene is TRBJ2-1, the V gene TRBV5-1; weak D call: TRBD2 (6 bases). This CDR3 has 15 amino acids. V lost 6 bases and J lost 3, with 16 bases in between. CDR1 is SGHRS, CDR2 YFSETQ, per germline. The CDR3 nucleotides are TGCGCCAGCACTTTTACTAGCAGGGACTACAATGAGCAGTTCTTC. Translating it yields CASTFTSRDYNEQFF.

This clonotype was observed at least ten times. CDR3 in amino acids: CASSRTLAGDDNEQFF. DNA of the CDR3: TGTGCCAGCAGCCGAACTCTAGCGGGAGATGACAATGAGCAGTTCTTC. The chain employs TRBV27 and TRBJ2-1; 10 bases agree with TRBD2. The trim removed 6 bases at V and 5 bases at J, leaving 10 bases unmatched. The CDR3 consists of 16 residues. From germline, CDR1 is MNHEY and CDR2 SMNVEV (reference sequence).

Many counts were recorded for this clonotype. The chain employs TRBV12-3 or TRBV12-4 and TRBJ1-2; 9 bases are a match to TRBD1. Unmatched junction bases numbered 13, after V lost 5 bases and J lost 6 bases. The CDR3 extends over 16 amino acids. The CDR3 DNA reads as TGTGCCAGCAGTCCCACAGGGGGCTCGAACTATAATGGCTACACCTTC. It encodes CASSPTGGSNYNGYTF.

The rearrangement uses TRBV27 and TRBJ2-7, with TRBD1 matching over 8 bases. V was pared by 4 bases and J by 3 bases, with 5 bases of the junction left unmatched. Germline CDR1 reads MNHEY; CDR2 reads SMNVEV (reference sequence). The CDR3 is made up of 14 amino acids. CDR3 nucleotides: TGTGCCAGCAGTTCGGACAGGGCGGGCTACGAGCAGTACTTC. This codes for CASSSDRAGYEQYF.

This clonotype was detected ten times or more. V usage is TRBV6-5 and J usage is TRBJ2-3; D tentatively reads TRBD1 or TRBD2 (5 bases each). The CDR3 totals 16 residues. Trimming left V 2 bases short and J 11 bases short, with 23 bases between. Per the germline V gene, CDR1 is MNHEY and CDR2 is SVGAGI. This CDR3 reads CASSYEGSKGHNLQYF. In DNA form, the CDR3 reads TGTGCCAGCAGTTACGAGGGATCTAAGGGGCACAATTTGCAGTATTTT.